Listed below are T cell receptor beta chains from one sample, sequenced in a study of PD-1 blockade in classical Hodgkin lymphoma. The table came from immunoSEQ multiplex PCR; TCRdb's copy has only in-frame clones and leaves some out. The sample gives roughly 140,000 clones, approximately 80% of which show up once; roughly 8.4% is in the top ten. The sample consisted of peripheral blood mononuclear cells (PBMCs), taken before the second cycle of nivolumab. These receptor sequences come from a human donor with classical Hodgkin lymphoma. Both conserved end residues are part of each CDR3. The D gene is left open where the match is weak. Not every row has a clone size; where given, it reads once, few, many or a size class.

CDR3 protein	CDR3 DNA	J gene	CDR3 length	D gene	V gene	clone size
CAISESAGGRGTQYF	TGTGCCATCAGTGAGTCAGCGGGAGGACGCGGTACGCAGTATTTT	TRBJ2-3	15	TRBD2	TRBV6-6	.
CASSYGGRGGEQFF	TGTGCCAGCAGTTACGGGGGGCGGGGCGGTGAGCAGTTCTTC	TRBJ2-1	14	.	TRBV6-6	.
CASSPPGGLPHREQYF	TGTGCCAGCTCACCGCCGGGGGGTCTCCCTCATCGCGAGCAGTACTTC	TRBJ2-7	16	TRBD2	TRBV18	.
CASSGLDRQETQYF	TGTGCCAGCAGTGGACTGGACAGACAAGAGACCCAGTACTTC	TRBJ2-5	14	.	TRBV6-1	.
CASRTGRGQPQHF	TGTGCCAGCCGGACAGGGCGAGGCCAGCCCCAGCATTTT	TRBJ1-5	13	TRBD1	TRBV6-5	few
CASSQDRGAPSNYEQYF	TGTGCCAGCAGCCAAGATAGGGGAGCGCCCTCAAACTACGAGCAGTACTTC	TRBJ2-7	17	.	TRBV4-2	.
CASSQLHTTTSYGYTF	TGCGCCAGCAGCCAACTCCACACCACCACTAGCTATGGCTACACCTTC	TRBJ1-2	16	.	TRBV4-3	.
CASSSRHYTEAFF	TGTGCCAGCAGCTCCCGACACTACACTGAAGCTTTCTTT	TRBJ1-1	13	.	TRBV9	once
CASSVEGVGFSSYNEQFF	TGTGCCAGCAGCGTAGAGGGGGTGGGTTTCAGCTCCTACAATGAGCAGTTCTTC	TRBJ2-1	18	.	TRBV9	.
CASSPLMDSPGELFF	TGTGCCAGCTCACCTCTTATGGACAGTCCCGGGGAGCTGTTTTTT	TRBJ2-2	15	.	TRBV18	.
CASSLIGGQASYEQYF	TGTGCCAGCAGCTTAATCGGGGGACAGGCGTCCTACGAGCAGTACTTC	TRBJ2-7	16	TRBD1	TRBV7-3	.
CASSLVRGTEAFF	TGTGCCAGCAGCTTAGTGAGAGGCACTGAAGCTTTCTTT	TRBJ1-1	13	.	TRBV11-2	.
CASIERDRSSNQPQHF	TGTGCCAGTATCGAACGGGACCGGTCTAGCAATCAGCCCCAGCATTTT	TRBJ1-5	16	.	TRBV19	.
CASSAGVSSYEQYF	TGTGCCAGTAGTGCGGGGGTGTCGTCCTACGAGCAGTACTTC	TRBJ2-7	14	TRBD2	TRBV19	once
CASSAPRSGNYEQYF	TGTGCCAGCAGTGCCCCGCGCTCAGGGAACTACGAGCAGTACTTC	TRBJ2-7	15	.	TRBV6-5	many